The present T cell receptor (beta chain) was sequenced within a study of shared clonotypes between healthy human individuals. Between the trimmed V and J ends, which lost 4 bases and 1 base, there was a span of 7 bases. Germline loops: CDR1 LGHNA, CDR2 YSLEER. The CDR3 totals 13 residues. Naive CD8 cells lacked CD45RO, underwent positive selection for CCR7 and left out terminally differentiated effector memory CD45RA+ cells. Everyone who donated was a Caucasian adult who lived in Nashville, Tennessee. Sequencing was performed with immunoSEQ multiplex PCR; in TCRdb, only in-frame clones are kept and a portion is missing. The table records roughly 2,000,000 clones, over 85% of them present only once.

This sequence joins TRBV4-3 and TRBJ2-5; D gene uncertain. This receptor was obtained from a man aged 18 to 29 in good health. Some clones in this sample may be carry-over from other donors' samples. Sequencing was carried out using naive CD8+ T cells from PBMCs. CDR3 DNA sequence: TGCGCCAGCAGCCCAGTCTTCCAAGAGACCCAGTACTTC. Translation gives CASSPVFQETQYF.